In this sample, the clone carrying this T cell receptor beta chain turned up a few times. This sample is drawn from a study of T-cell memory formation after mild COVID-19. The CDR3 consists of 15 residues. Germline CDR1 is SGDLS and CDR2 is YYNGEE. V was pared by 4 bases and J by 4 bases, with 17 bases between. TCRdb reprocessed the 5' RACE reads with MiXCR, giving one entry per CDR3 protein. There are some 110,000 distinct CDR3 sequences in the sample; 17% occur only once, and around 28% lies in the top ten. The clonotype comes from an adult woman who had mild COVID-19 (a few samples of this study predate the infection). Cell type and time point are not known. Sequences were obtained from PBMCs or a T cell subset sorted from them (not recorded which). The chain couples TRBV9 to TRBJ1-1; perhaps TRBD1 as D (5 bases). CDR3 region: CASSPGAGSGTEAFF. The CDR3 nucleotides read TGTGCCAGCAGCCCCGGGGCAGGGTCGGGCACTGAAGCTTTCTTT. The whole variable domain, filled in from reference TRBV9 and TRBJ1-1, reads DSGVTQTPKHLITATGQRVTLRCSPRSGDLSVYWYQQSLDQGLQFLIQYYNGEERAKGNILERFSAQQFPDLHSELNLSSLELGDSALYFCASSPGAGSGTEAFFGQGTRLTVV.